This T cell receptor beta chain derives from a study of blood T cell repertoires in COVID-19 (dated by TCRdb to 2020 to 2021). Looking at the study overall: The collaborator samples originated in the United States, Italy and Spain and spanned the acute and convalescent phases of COVID-19. The prospective study material was composed of cDNA or gDNA derived from T cells, B-cell-depleted T cells, or PBMCs. The dataset comprised deeply sampled blood TCRbeta repertoires from subjects exposed to, actively infected with, or recovered from COVID-19. A freely available public database, intended as a resource for researchers studying the immune response to SARS-CoV-2, is where the repertoires were released. The samples were drawn from the first 160 participants of the ongoing ImmuneRACE study and from roughly 1,300 subjects provided by 6 global collaborators. A de-identified subject ID, COVID-19 status, age in years and sex were almost always included in the sample metadata. Where available, HLA class I and class II types were taken from metadata supplied by the sample provider and were not determined by assay-based typing.

Collaborating institutions collected whole blood in K2EDTA tubes following their own protocols. For TCRbeta analysis, collaborators shipped samples in one of three forms: frozen whole blood, isolated PBMCs, or DNA extracted from either of those sample types. TCRbeta CDR3 regions were amplified from genomic DNA using the immunoSEQ Assay, a bias-controlled multiplex PCR. Processing in the source paper ran as follows. Nucleated cell counts per sample were estimated from amplification of reference gene primers within the assay. Sequence reads were collapsed and filtered to measure the absolute abundance of every unique TCRbeta CDR3 rearrangement. For each sample, productive Simpson clonality was calculated as the square root of Simpson's diversity index over productive rearrangements. TCRdb took over this immuneACCESS table, retaining in-frame rearrangements with V and J assigned. Such tables are incomplete; in checked studies, under half of the missing clones stem from an unresolved V gene, and the remainder is unexplained. D and trimming come from the DNA, and the V and J calls and clone size come from that table. Within this sample are around 23,000 clones, with 80% to 95% of them counted one time only. The ten largest clones add up to approximately 20% of the sample.

The CDR3 spans 16 residues, from the cysteine through the phenylalanine. Left in the record is the CDR3 DNA by itself, 48 bases read in frame from the first base. From V the trimming removes 1 base and from J it removes 3 bases, while the gene matches leave 3 bases of the junction unaccounted for. The germline V gene supplies CDR1 KGHDR and CDR2 SFDVKD. The research as a whole found: Clinical and demographic metadata were provided uncurated, with the amount varying by source and participant.

A note on this clone: It lacks a known antigen. No base quality values were provided; no much bigger clone lies one nucleotide off.

This receptor was taken from a human donor in a cohort sampled during active COVID-19. The sequenced sample consisted of peripheral blood. Recombination joined TRBV24-1 with TRBJ2-3; TRBD1 agrees with 10 junctional bases. The nucleotides are TGTGCCACCAGTGATTTCGGACAGGGGGGGACAGATACGCAGTATTTT. Its protein reads: CATSDFGQGGTDTQYF.